Sequencing of this T cell receptor (beta chain) was carried out in a study of T cell clonotyping in hematopoietic cell transplantation. With regard to this clone: Its cognate antigen is unknown.

The protocol was immunoSEQ multiplex PCR, while the TCRdb copy is restricted to in-frame clones and leaves out a portion. The sample holds roughly 30,000 clones, roughly 92% seen once. Regarding the study as a whole: CD4 and CD8 repertoire contributions could not be separated without sorting. Recipient TCR diversity dropped after transplant; expanded clonotypes rose from day 30 to 180. Broader posttransplant TCR repertoire diversity was predicted by graft donor and pretransplant recipient Inverse Simpson Index values. Few recipient clonotypes overlapped donors; over 95% were de novo at given depth.

Germline values: CDR1 ENHRY, CDR2 SYGVKD. V shed 8 bases and J 6 bases; nucleotides not matched to a gene: 11. The CDR3 spans 15 residues. This receptor was identified in a female patient aged 50-65 years who had an allogeneic stem cell transplant from a related donor, so the T cells may come from the graft donor. Some clones in this sample may be carry-over from other donors' samples. Sequenced material: PBMCs, taken 100 days after allogeneic stem cell transplant. V is TRBV10-3 and J is TRBJ2-3; 10 nucleotides line up with TRBD2. The CDR3 nucleotides are TGTGCCATCGAACGAGGGAGCGGGGGGGTGGATACGCAGTATTTT. Translating it yields CAIERGSGGVDTQYF.